Here is one T cell receptor beta chain with its context. Which antigen it targets is not known. No much larger clone exists at a distance of one base, and base qualities are not known. The data were obtained in a study of blood T cell repertoires in COVID-19 (dated by TCRdb to 2018 to 2021). Regarding the study in general: Samples from collaborators originated in the United States, Italy and Spain and spanned both the acute and convalescent phases of COVID-19. HLA class I and class II types, where available, came from metadata supplied by the sample provider rather than from assay-based typing. The sample metadata nearly always contained a de-identified subject ID, COVID-19 status, age in years and sex. The samples were drawn from the first 160 participants of the ongoing ImmuneRACE study and from 1,254 subjects provided by 6 global collaborators. The prospective study material was composed of cDNA or gDNA derived from T cells, B-cell-depleted T cells, or PBMCs. The repertoires were made available in a free public database intended to serve as a resource for research on the immune response to SARS-CoV-2. Subjects who had been exposed to COVID-19, were actively infected with it, or had recovered from it provided the deeply sampled blood TCRbeta repertoires that made up the dataset. Results and caveats for the whole study, not just this receptor: Clinical and demographic metadata were provided uncurated, with the amount varying by source and participant.

Whole blood was collected in K2EDTA tubes by collaborating institutions according to the institutions' own protocols. For TCRbeta analysis, collaborators shipped samples as frozen whole blood, isolated PBMCs, or DNA extracted from either of those sample types. TCRbeta CDR3 regions were amplified from genomic DNA using the immunoSEQ Assay, a bias-controlled multiplex PCR. The source study handled its data this way. Nucleated cell counts per sample were estimated from amplification of reference gene primers within the assay. Sequence reads were collapsed and filtered to measure the absolute abundance of every unique TCRbeta CDR3 rearrangement. For each sample, productive Simpson clonality was calculated by taking the square root of Simpson's diversity index across productive rearrangements. In its TCRdb copy, this immuneACCESS table keeps in-frame sequences only and misses some clones. Where compared with another copy, unresolved V genes explain less than half of these, and the others have no known cause. The DNA was the basis for D and trimming; V, J and clone size are from that table. The table for this sample lists roughly 250,000 clones; around four fifths of them were counted only once. The biggest ten clones account for under 4.5% of the sample.

Clipping removes 2 bases from V and 5 bases from J, with 5 as the unmatched junction base count. Per the germline V gene (reference sequence), GTSNPN is the CDR1 and SVGIG is the CDR2. The CDR3 contains 14 residues, cysteine and phenylalanine counted. Kept here is only the CDR3 DNA, which spans 42 bases and is read in frame from base 1. The V gene is TRBV30 and the J gene is TRBJ1-5, and TRBD1 matches 8 of the central bases. Sample: peripheral blood. The sequence was collected from a woman aged 40 to 55 with active or convalescent COVID-19. The CDR3 loop reads CAWSQQGGHQPQHF. Read as DNA, the sequence is TGTGCCTGGAGTCAACAGGGGGGCCATCAGCCCCAGCATTTT. Beyond the CDR3, the reference TRBV30 and TRBJ1-5 genes provide the residues; the full variable domain reads: SQTIHQWPATLVQPVGSPLSLECTVEGTSNPNLYWYRQAAGRGLQLLFYSVGIGQISSEVPQNLSASRPQDRQFILSSKKLLLSDSGFYLCAWSQQGGHQPQHFGDGTRLSIL.